This record concerns one TCR beta chain sequence. This sample is part of a study of radiotherapy plus CTLA-4 blockade in lung cancer. The method was immunoSEQ multiplex PCR; TCRdb's version includes in-frame clones alone and lacks a portion of them. The table has about 38,000 clones, approximately 86% seen once. Receiving focal radiation plus CTLA-4 blockade with ipilimumab were patients who had chemo-refractory metastatic non-small-cell lung cancer. The material sequenced was peripheral blood, taken from a patient treated with radiotherapy plus ipilimumab. The source of this sequence is a human donor with non-small cell lung cancer whose response to radiotherapy plus ipilimumab could not be evaluated.

As DNA, the CDR3 is TGTGCCAGCAGTTTCGAGTTTTCAGGGCTGGGAAACACCATATATTTT. Its translation: CASSFEFSGLGNTIYF. This chain uses TRBV28 with TRBJ1-3, with D possibly TRBD1 on 5 matching bases. The CDR3 covers 16 residues. In germline, CDR1 is MDHEN, CDR2 SYDVKM. V gave up 3 bases and J gave up 4 bases, with 16 bases separating them.